A selection of T cell receptor beta chains follows, all from one sample in a study of shared clonotypes between healthy human individuals. TCRdb's copy holds only in-frame clones and misses some; the assay was immunoSEQ multiplex PCR. Among about 2.2 million clones listed, roughly 95% were seen once. The sequencing input was naive CD8+ T cells from PBMCs. All receptors come from a man in his late teens or twenties in good health. Some clones in this sample may be carry-over from other donors' samples. Both conserved end residues are part of each CDR3. Each record gives: clone size, V gene, D gene, J gene, CDR3 DNA, CDR3 protein. The D gene is left open where the match is weak. Clone sizes are given selectively: once, few, many, or a class where the clone is expanded.

size: NA
V: TRBV27
D: NA
J: TRBJ1-2
DNA: TGTGCCAGCAGTGAGGACAGCTCTAACTATGGCTACACCTTC
CDR3: CASSEDSSNYGYTF

size: NA
V: TRBV27
D: TRBD2
J: TRBJ2-2
DNA: TGTGCCAGCAGTAAACTAGCGCCAAACACCGGGGAGCTGTTTTTT
CDR3: CASSKLAPNTGELFF

size: NA
V: TRBV6-5
D: NA
J: TRBJ2-3
DNA: TGTGCCAGCAGTTACTCCTTTGGGGATACGCAGTATTTT
CDR3: CASSYSFGDTQYF

size: NA
V: TRBV4-1
D: NA
J: TRBJ2-1
DNA: TGCGCCAGCAGCCCCCGGGTCAATGAGCAGTTCTTC
CDR3: CASSPRVNEQFF

size: NA
V: TRBV9
D: NA
J: TRBJ2-6
DNA: TGTGCCAGCAGCGTGGAGGGAGCCAACGTCCTGACTTTC
CDR3: CASSVEGANVLTF

size: NA
V: TRBV9
D: NA
J: TRBJ2-7
DNA: TGTGCCAGCAGCGAGGCCTGGGCAGAAGCCTACGAGCAGTACTTC
CDR3: CASSEAWAEAYEQYF

size: NA
V: TRBV7-9
D: TRBD1
J: TRBJ1-2
DNA: TGTGCCAGCAGCCTCGGACAGGTGCAGGGCTACACCTTC
CDR3: CASSLGQVQGYTF

size: NA
V: TRBV19
D: NA
J: TRBJ1-1
DNA: TGTGCCAGTAGTAGCAAACCCGGGGCCTCGAACACTGAAGCTTTCTTT
CDR3: CASSSKPGASNTEAFF

size: NA
V: TRBV7-9
D: NA
J: TRBJ1-2
DNA: TGTGCCAGCAGCTATAGAATTGGGGGCTATGGCTACACCTTC
CDR3: CASSYRIGGYGYTF

size: NA
V: TRBV11-2
D: TRBD2
J: TRBJ2-1
DNA: TGTGCCAGCAGCGGGCTGATGCTAGCGGGAAATCCTTCCTACAATGAGCAGTTCTTC
CDR3: CASSGLMLAGNPSYNEQFF

size: NA
V: TRBV4-2
D: TRBD2
J: TRBJ2-2
DNA: TGTGCCAGCAGCCCCGGACTAGTCATCAAGACCGGGGAGCTGTTTTTT
CDR3: CASSPGLVIKTGELFF

size: NA
V: TRBV4-1
D: NA
J: TRBJ1-4
DNA: TGCGCCAGCAGGAGTGAGGGGGGCCACCTTAATGAAAAACTGTTTTTT
CDR3: CASRSEGGHLNEKLFF

size: NA
V: TRBV15
D: NA
J: TRBJ1-1
DNA: TGTGCCACCAGCTACAAGGAAAACATGAACACTGAAGCTTTCTTT
CDR3: CATSYKENMNTEAFF

size: NA
V: TRBV27
D: NA
J: TRBJ2-1
DNA: TGTGCCAGCAGTCCCACCCGACGGCCCTACAATGAGCAGTTCTTC
CDR3: CASSPTRRPYNEQFF

size: NA
V: TRBV11-3
D: NA
J: TRBJ1-1
DNA: TGTGCCAGCAGCTTAGGCTGGGAAGCTTTCTTT
CDR3: CASSLGWEAFF

size: once
V: TRBV5-5
D: TRBD1
J: TRBJ1-1
DNA: TGTGCCAGCAGCCTGACGGGACAGACGAACACTGAAGCTTTCTTT
CDR3: CASSLTGQTNTEAFF

size: NA
V: TRBV7-9
D: NA
J: TRBJ2-2
DNA: TGTGCCAGCCCCGATCTGGAGTCTGGAAGGCGGGAAACCCGCGGGGAGCTGTTTTTT
CDR3: CASPDLESGRRETRGELFF

size: NA
V: TRBV11-2
D: NA
J: TRBJ1-1
DNA: TGTGCCAGCACCCACAGGTCTTCCGAAGCTTTCTTT
CDR3: CASTHRSSEAFF

size: NA
V: TRBV9
D: NA
J: TRBJ2-2
DNA: TGTGCCAGCAGCGAACCCTACCAGACAAAGCAAGGGTCGAACACCGGGGAGCTGTTTTTT
CDR3: CASSEPYQTKQGSNTGELFF

size: once
V: TRBV7-9
D: NA
J: TRBJ2-1
DNA: TGTGCCAGCAGCTTACCCTCGGCCTACAATGAGCAGTTCTTC
CDR3: CASSLPSAYNEQFF

size: NA
V: TRBV19
D: NA
J: TRBJ1-5
DNA: TGTGCCAGTAGTGGGGAGGGTCCCGGGCCCCAGCATTTT
CDR3: CASSGEGPGPQHF

size: NA
V: TRBV27
D: TRBD1
J: TRBJ1-1
DNA: TGTGCCAGCAGTTTATTGGGGGGGGACAGAGAAGCTTTCTTT
CDR3: CASSLLGGDREAFF